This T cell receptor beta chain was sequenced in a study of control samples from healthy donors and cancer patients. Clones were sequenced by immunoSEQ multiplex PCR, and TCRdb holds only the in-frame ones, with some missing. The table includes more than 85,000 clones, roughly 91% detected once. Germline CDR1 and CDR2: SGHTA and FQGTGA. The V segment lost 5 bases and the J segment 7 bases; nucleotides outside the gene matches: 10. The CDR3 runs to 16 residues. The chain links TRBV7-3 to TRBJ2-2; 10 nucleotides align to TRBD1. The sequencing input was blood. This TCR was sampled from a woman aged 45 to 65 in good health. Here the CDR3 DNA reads TGTGCCAGCAGCAGCCCCGGGACAGGGGTTTTCGGGGAGCTGTTTTTT. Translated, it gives CASSSPGTGVFGELFF.